This T cell receptor (beta chain) was recovered during a study of graft-versus-host responses after intestinal transplantation. Broader study findings: Researchers found GvH clones in recipient marrow, and some showed up first in ileum or blood.

Graft samples were processed, releasing intraepithelial and lamina propria lymphocytes. With regard to this clone: Its antigen is still unknown.

Sequencing was performed with immunoSEQ multiplex PCR; in TCRdb, only in-frame clones are kept and a portion is missing. This table has about 30,000 clones, about three quarters appearing once. Here the sequenced sample was ileum tissue, taken 98 days after intestinal transplantation. The clonotype comes from a human patient who received an intestinal transplant, so some T cells may come from the graft donor.

In nucleotides, the CDR3 is TGTGCCAGCATACAGGCGGCAGGCGTCAACACTGAAGCTTTCTTT. It specifies CASIQAAGVNTEAFF. The chain links TRBV28 to TRBJ1-1, with D perhaps TRBD1 (5 bases). CDR1 is MDHEN, CDR2 SYDVKM, per germline. The CDR3 extends over 15 amino acids. Trimming shortened V by 7 bases and J by 2 bases, and 17 bases separated the two germline ends.